The 32 T cell receptor beta chains listed next were all sequenced from one sample in a study of blood T cell repertoires in COVID-19. Measured with immunoSEQ multiplex PCR; TCRdb has only the in-frame clones, and not every one. The data contain some 150,000 clones, around 80% of them singletons. The sequenced sample consisted of peripheral blood. The origin of the receptors is a woman in her seventies with COVID-19, enrolled during active disease.

V gene TRBV19 combines with J gene TRBJ1-1; the match to TRBD1 covers 10 bases. The germline CDR1 and CDR2 sequences are LNHDA and SQIVND (reference sequence). The CDR3 loop spans 16 amino acids. Trimming removed 5 bases from V and 3 bases from J; junction bases left unmatched: 9. For the CDR3, the DNA is TGTGCCAGTAGTTTAAGACAGGGGGCTTTTTACACTGAAGCTTTCTTT. Translation: CASSLRQGAFYTEAFF.

The chain is built from TRBV6-1 and TRBJ2-1; 14 bases map to TRBD2. CDR1 is MNHNS, CDR2 SASEGT, per germline. The length of the CDR3 is 17 residues. J lost 7 bases, V lost 4 bases, and 9 bases had no gene match. The CDR3 DNA follows: TGTGCCAGCAGTGGTGTTGGGGGACTAGCGGGAGTTAATGAGCAGTTCTTC. It specifies CASSGVGGLAGVNEQFF.

The chain recombines TRBV5-1 with TRBJ2-1; unclear D gene. Germline values: CDR1 SGHRS, CDR2 YFSETQ. Trimming left V 4 bases short and J 0 bases short, with 14 bases between. The CDR3 extends over 16 amino acids. The CDR3: CASSPTVTSSYNEQFF. CDR3 DNA: TGCGCCAGCAGCCCTACAGTCACGAGCTCCTACAATGAGCAGTTCTTC.

This clone appeared many times. This chain links TRBV7-9 with TRBJ1-2, with a tentative D call TRBD1 (5 bases). The CDR3 sequence is 14 residues long. Germline V gene data show CDR1 as SEHNR and CDR2 as FQNEAQ (reference sequence). The V and J ends lost 7 bases and 0 bases respectively, with 12 bases between them. As DNA, the CDR3 is TGTGCCAGCATTAGGGGCGCAGCTAACTATGGCTACACCTTC. It encodes CASIRGAANYGYTF.

This sequence joins TRBV28 and TRBJ2-1; D remains ambiguous. The germline V and J ends were trimmed by 3 bases and 5 bases, with 14 bases remaining between them. CDR3 size: 15 residues. In germline, CDR1 is MDHEN, CDR2 SYDVKM. The CDR3 nucleotides read TGTGCCAGCAGTTTCAGGCAGGTGGCCCACAATGAGCAGTTCTTC. Translation: CASSFRQVAHNEQFF.

The chain employs TRBV5-1 and TRBJ1-4; D is unresolved. Germline lookup yields CDR1 SGHRS and CDR2 YFSETQ. This CDR3 comprises 14 residues. Trimming removed 0 bases from V and 7 bases from J, with 10 bases in between. This CDR3 reads CASSLAEGREKLFF. CDR3 sequence (DNA): TGCGCCAGCAGCTTGGCTGAGGGCCGTGAAAAACTGTTTTTT.

The chain uses TRBV27 and TRBJ1-5; no reliable D call. The V end lost 5 bases, the J end lost 4 bases, and 12 bases lay between the germline ends. Germline lookup yields CDR1 MNHEY and CDR2 SMNVEV (reference sequence). The CDR3 runs to 14 residues. The CDR3 DNA reads as TGTGCCAGCAGTCCCTTGCAGAGGAATCAGCCCCAGCATTTT. Protein: CASSPLQRNQPQHF.

The rearrangement uses TRBV11-3 and TRBJ2-5; 7 bases are a match to TRBD2. The CDR3 extends over 14 amino acids. From germline, CDR1 is SGHNT and CDR2 YENEEA. J gave up 5 bases and V 3 bases, and 6 bases lay outside the gene matches. The CDR3 region has the DNA TGTGCCAGCAGCTTGGGGGGGGTATGGGAGACCCAGTACTTC. This encodes CASSLGGVWETQYF.

V gene TRBV29-1 combines with J gene TRBJ2-3; 9 bases are a match to TRBD2. Losses at the gene ends were 7 bases for V and 1 base for J; bases not matched to a gene: 3. The CDR3 runs to 13 residues. The germline V gene encodes CDR1 SQVTM and CDR2 ANQGSEA. The CDR3 spells CSAERGGTDTQYF. CDR3 bases: TGCAGCGCTGAGCGGGGGGGCACAGATACGCAGTATTTT.

This clone was picked up one time. The rearrangement links TRBV11-2 to TRBJ2-5; tentatively, D is TRBD2 (5 bases). The ends were cut back, 4 bases at V and 3 bases at J, with 15 bases in the middle. This CDR3 has 15 residues. Germline CDR1 SGHAT, CDR2 FQNNGV. CDR3 in DNA: TGTGCCAGCAGCTCACATAGCCTAGCCGAAGAGACCCAGTACTTC. It codes for CASSSHSLAEETQYF.

The chain is built from TRBV7-9 and TRBJ1-2, with 10 nucleotides matching TRBD1. The CDR3 loop spans 15 amino acids. The V segment lost 5 bases and the J segment 5 bases; nucleotides outside the gene matches: 8. The germline V gene encodes CDR1 SEHNR and CDR2 FQNEAQ (reference sequence). The CDR3 protein is CASSRYSDRGYGYTF. The CDR3 DNA follows: TGTGCCAGCAGCCGATACTCGGACAGGGGGTATGGCTACACCTTC.

The chain has TRBV4-2 and TRBJ2-1; 10 nucleotides align to TRBD2. The CDR3 has 19 amino acids. The trim removed 4 bases at V and 0 bases at J, leaving 12 bases unmatched. Germline-derived CDR1 and CDR2 are LGHNA and YNFKEQ. This CDR3 is CASSRAGASGGSSYNEQFF. The DNA of the CDR3 is TGTGCCAGCAGCCGGGCGGGGGCTAGCGGGGGAAGCTCCTACAATGAGCAGTTCTTC.

The chain carries TRBV3-1 (or the pseudogene TRBV3-2) and TRBJ1-1; D is undetermined. Trimming removed 0 bases at V and 0 bases at J, with 2 bases between. CDR3 size: 13 residues. Germline-derived CDR1 and CDR2 are LGHDT and YNNKEL (reference sequence). The CDR3 region is CASSQDVNTEAFF. CDR3 bases: TGTGCCAGCAGCCAAGACGTGAACACTGAAGCTTTCTTT.

The V gene is TRBV5-6, the J gene TRBJ2-3; possible D gene TRBD2, 6 bases. V lost 0 bases and J lost 2, with 10 bases in between. Per germline, CDR1 SGHDT and CDR2 YYEEEE. The length of the CDR3 is 15 residues. The CDR3 is CASSLALAPTDTQYF. CDR3 in DNA: TGTGCCAGCAGCTTGGCCCTAGCGCCCACAGATACGCAGTATTTT.

The V and J genes are TRBV6-6 and TRBJ2-2; no definite D call. The V gene's germline CDR1 is MNHNY and CDR2 SVGAGI (reference sequence). Trimming left V 0 bases short and J 8 bases short, with 7 bases between. The CDR3 is 13 residues long. CDR3 nucleotides: TGTGCCAGCAGTTACTCGTCCGTGGGGGAGCTGTTTTTT. Translated: CASSYSSVGELFF.

The genes are TRBV18 and TRBJ2-7; 8 bases map to TRBD2. Unmatched junction bases numbered 10, after V lost 6 bases and J lost 3 bases. Per germline, CDR1 KGHSH and CDR2 LQKENI. CDR3 length equals 15 residues. The CDR3 is CASSPPGLGIYEQYF. CDR3 DNA: TGTGCCAGCTCTCCTCCGGGACTAGGGATCTACGAGCAGTACTTC.

The J gene is TRBJ1-2, the V gene TRBV12-2. TRBV12-2 is a pseudogene. The CDR3 sequence is 15 residues long. The CDR3 bases are TGTGCAAGTCGCTACACCCGGGGGGTTGGTCCTGGCTACACCTTC. Its protein product is CASRYTRGVGPGYTF.

This rearrangement joins TRBV3-1 (or the pseudogene TRBV3-2) to TRBJ1-3, with a weak D call TRBD1 (5 bases). The germline V gene has CDR1 LGHDT and CDR2 YNNKEL (reference sequence). V lost 2 bases and J 0 bases, leaving 11 bases between the germline ends. The CDR3 covers 16 residues. The CDR3 spells CASSQRGSSSGNTIYF. The CDR3 coding sequence is TGTGCCAGCAGCCAAAGGGGCTCGAGCTCTGGAAACACCATATATTTT.

This clone has a single count. V and J are TRBV19 and TRBJ2-1, with 7 bases matching TRBD2. The CDR3 covers 16 residues. Trimming cost V 7 bases and J 3 bases; bases outside gene matches: 12. Germline V gives CDR1 LNHDA, CDR2 SQIVND (reference sequence). The CDR3, as DNA: TGTGCCAGTAAATCGGAGGGAGGGCGTATCTACAATGAGCAGTTCTTC. It codes for CASKSEGGRIYNEQFF.

This chain links TRBV6-1 with TRBJ1-5; 7 positions agree with TRBD1. Looked up from germline, CDR1 is MNHNS and CDR2 is SASEGT. The CDR3 totals 16 residues. V was pared by 4 bases and J by 2 bases, with 8 bases of the junction left unmatched. CDR3 sequence: CASSGTQGSGNQPQHF. The CDR3 DNA reads TGTGCCAGCAGTGGGACACAGGGGTCCGGCAATCAGCCCCAGCATTTT.

The rearrangement links TRBV5-6 to TRBJ2-7; TRBD1 aligns across 8 bases. The CDR3 spans 14 residues. Germline V lookup: CDR1 SGHDT, CDR2 YYEEEE. J gave up 5 bases and V 3 bases, and 7 bases lay outside the gene matches. CDR3 protein: CASSSFRGRHEQYF. CDR3 in DNA: TGTGCCAGCAGCTCTTTCAGGGGGCGCCACGAGCAGTACTTC.

The J gene is TRBJ2-7, the V gene TRBV9, with D perhaps TRBD1 (5 bases). Germline V gene lookup returns CDR1 SGDLS and CDR2 YYNGEE. Trimming pared 3 bases from V and 4 bases from J, leaving 14 bases between. The CDR3 is made up of 14 amino acids. The CDR3 coding sequence is TGTGCCAGCAGCGAAACAGGAGACCCATACGAGCAGTACGTC. Amino acid sequence: CASSETGDPYEQYV.

The chain links TRBV19 to TRBJ1-2, with TRBD1 matching over 7 bases. This CDR3 region has 16 residues. CDR1 is LNHDA and CDR2 is SQIVND in the germline V gene (reference sequence). V lost 6 bases, J lost 4 bases, and 14 bases stayed unmatched. The CDR3 protein is CASSNSPGQLIYGYTF. DNA for the CDR3: TGTGCCAGTAGCAATTCCCCGGGACAGTTGATCTATGGCTACACCTTC.

V is TRBV14 and J is TRBJ2-1, with TRBD1 identical over 7 bases. This CDR3 has 12 amino acids. Trimming took 4 bases from V and 12 from J; bases not matched to a gene: 6. Germline CDR1 SGHDN, CDR2 FVKESK. The CDR3 coding sequence is TGTGCCAGCAGCCTTGACAGGGAGAGGCAGTTCTTC. The encoded protein is CASSLDRERQFF.

V and J are TRBV7-2 and TRBJ2-7; 7 bases map to TRBD1. There are 15 residues in the CDR3. V trimming: 3 bases; J trimming: 2 bases; junction bases outside the gene matches: 7. Per the germline V gene, CDR1 is SGHTA and CDR2 is FQGNSA. DNA for the CDR3: TGTGCCAGCAGCTTCATTCGGGACAGAACCTACGAGCAGTACTTC. Its protein product is CASSFIRDRTYEQYF.

The chain uses TRBV19 and TRBJ1-6, with TRBD1 identical over 8 bases. This CDR3 is built from 14 residues. V was pared by 7 bases and J by 15 bases, with 14 bases of the junction left unmatched. Per the germline V gene, CDR1 is LNHDA and CDR2 is SQIVND (reference sequence). CDR3 sequence (DNA): TGTGCCAGTACCGATGACAGGGGCCATCGTAACCTCCACTTT. Encoded protein: CASTDDRGHRNLHF.

Only one count was recorded for this clone. The chain joins TRBV28 to TRBJ1-1, with 7 bases aligning to TRBD1. Germline trimming cut 2 bases from V and 6 bases from J; bases unmatched to any gene: 3. The CDR3 extends over 13 amino acids. Germline CDR1 MDHEN, CDR2 SYDVKM. The CDR3 region is CASSLGGGPEAFF. In DNA form, the CDR3 reads TGTGCCAGCAGTTTAGGAGGGGGCCCTGAAGCTTTCTTT. The full variable domain, in which reference TRBV28 and TRBJ1-1 provide the parts outside the CDR3, is DVKVTQSSRYLVKRTGEKVFLECVQDMDHENMFWYRQDPGLGLRLIYFSYDVKMKEKGDIPEGYSVSREKKERFSLILESASTNQTSMYLCASSLGGGPEAFFGQGTRLTVV.

This chain connects TRBV19 to TRBJ2-3; D remains ambiguous. CDR1 and CDR2 from the germline V gene are LNHDA and SQIVND (reference sequence). The CDR3 contains 14 residues. The V gene lost 8 bases and the J gene lost 2 bases, with 14 bases spanning the gap. CDR3 residues: CASDGGWATDTQYF. Written as DNA, the CDR3 is TGTGCCAGTGACGGTGGATGGGCCACAGATACGCAGTATTTT.

V usage is TRBV3-1 (or the pseudogene TRBV3-2) and J usage is TRBJ1-1, with D possibly being TRBD1 (5 bases). V lost 1 base, J lost 1 base, and 7 bases lay in between. The length of the CDR3 is 14 residues. Germline V lookup: CDR1 LGHDT, CDR2 YNNKEL (reference sequence). The chain's CDR3 is CASSQGRGNTEAFF. The CDR3 DNA sequence: TGTGCCAGCAGCCAAGGAAGGGGGAACACTGAAGCTTTCTTT.

This clone was seen just once. The genes are TRBV19 and TRBJ1-4, with D possibly TRBD1 on 5 matching bases. The CDR3 length is 13 residues. The germline CDR1 and CDR2 sequences are LNHDA and SQIVND (reference sequence). CDR3 sequence reads: CAAGRSGNEKLFF. CDR3 sequence (DNA): TGTGCTGCGGGACGGTCGGGTAATGAAAAACTGTTTTTT.

V and J are TRBV11-3 and TRBJ1-3; D is perhaps TRBD1 (6 bases). V was shortened by 6 bases and J by 2 bases, with 11 bases between the two germline ends. The CDR3 runs 14 residues. In germline, CDR1 is SGHNT, CDR2 YENEEA. The CDR3 sequence is CASSSTGPGNTIYF. For the CDR3, the DNA is TGTGCCAGCAGTAGTACAGGGCCTGGAAACACCATATATTTT.

This CDR3 reads CASSRSGGSSYGYTF. In DNA, the CDR3 is TGTGCCAGCAGCCGATCAGGAGGGAGCAGCTATGGCTACACCTTC. This chain connects TRBV3-1 (or the pseudogene TRBV3-2) to TRBJ1-2, with no clear D. This CDR3 region has 15 residues. CDR1 and CDR2 (germline): LGHDT, YNNKEL (reference sequence). V shed 4 bases and J shed 4 bases, with 16 bases lying between them.